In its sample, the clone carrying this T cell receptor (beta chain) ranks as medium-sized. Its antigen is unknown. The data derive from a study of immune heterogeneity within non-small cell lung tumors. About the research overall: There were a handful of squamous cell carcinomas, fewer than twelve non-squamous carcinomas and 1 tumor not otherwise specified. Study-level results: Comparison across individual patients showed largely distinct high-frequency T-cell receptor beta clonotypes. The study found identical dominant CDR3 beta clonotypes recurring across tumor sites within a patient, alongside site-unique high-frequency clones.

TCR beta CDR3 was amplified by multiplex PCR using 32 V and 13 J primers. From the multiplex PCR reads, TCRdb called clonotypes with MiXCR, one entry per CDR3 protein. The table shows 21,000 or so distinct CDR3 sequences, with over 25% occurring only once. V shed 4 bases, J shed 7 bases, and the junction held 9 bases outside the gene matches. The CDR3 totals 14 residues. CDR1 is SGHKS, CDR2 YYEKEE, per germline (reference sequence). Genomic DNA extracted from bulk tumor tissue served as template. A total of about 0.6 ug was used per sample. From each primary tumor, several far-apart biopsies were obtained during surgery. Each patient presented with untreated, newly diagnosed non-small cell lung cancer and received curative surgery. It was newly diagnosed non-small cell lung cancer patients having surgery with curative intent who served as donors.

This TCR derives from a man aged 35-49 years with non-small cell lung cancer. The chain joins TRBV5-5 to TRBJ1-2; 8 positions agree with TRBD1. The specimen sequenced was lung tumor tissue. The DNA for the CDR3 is TGTGCCAGCAGCGCGACCACAGGGGGGGGTGGCTACACCTTC. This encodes CASSATTGGGGYTF.